The 3 T cell receptor beta chains listed next were all sequenced from one sample in a study of T cell responses to AZD1222 COVID-19 vaccine. Method: immunoSEQ multiplex PCR; TCRdb's copy keeps in-frame clones and lacks some. The data contain 90,000 or so clones, 65% to 90% of them singletons. The source was peripheral blood, collected on day 0 of AZD1222 vaccination. Receptor source: an adult in good health.

The chain joins TRBV5-5 to TRBJ1-1; 7 nucleotides agree with TRBD1. J gave up 7 bases and V 3 bases, and 12 bases lay outside the gene matches. The CDR3 has 15 residues. Germline V gene lookup returns CDR1 SGHKS and CDR2 YYEKEE (reference sequence). The CDR3 spells CASSWGISTGVEAFF. CDR3 DNA sequence: TGTGCCAGCAGCTGGGGAATCTCTACAGGGGTTGAAGCTTTCTTT.

This chain connects TRBV30 to TRBJ2-1, with TRBD2 matching over 7 bases. The length of the CDR3 is 11 residues. Germline trimming cut 8 bases from V and 9 bases from J; bases unmatched to any gene: 7. From germline, CDR1 is GTSNPN and CDR2 SVGIG (reference sequence). The CDR3 DNA follows: TGTGCCCGGGAGGAGGGCCCTGAGCAGTTCTTC. This codes for CAREEGPEQFF.

The genes are TRBV24-1 and TRBJ2-3; 8 bases line up with TRBD2. The CDR3 has 16 amino acids. Losses at the gene ends were 4 bases for V and 2 bases for J; bases not matched to a gene: 7. Germline CDR1 reads KGHDR; CDR2 reads SFDVKD. The CDR3 coding sequence is TGTGCCACCAGTGACAGGACTAGCTGGCTCACAGATACGCAGTATTTT. Its protein is CATSDRTSWLTDTQYF.